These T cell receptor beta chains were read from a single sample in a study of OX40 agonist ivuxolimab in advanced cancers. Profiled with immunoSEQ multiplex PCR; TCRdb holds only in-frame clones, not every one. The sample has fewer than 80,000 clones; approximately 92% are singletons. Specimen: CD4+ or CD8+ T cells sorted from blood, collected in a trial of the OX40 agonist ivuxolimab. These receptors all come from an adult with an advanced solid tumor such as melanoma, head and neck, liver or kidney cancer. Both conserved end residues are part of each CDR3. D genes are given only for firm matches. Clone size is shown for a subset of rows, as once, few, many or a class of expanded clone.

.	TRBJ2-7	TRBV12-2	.	CASRLIYRGTHSYEQYF	TGTGCAAGTCGCTTAATTTATCGGGGGACGCACTCCTACGAGCAGTACTTC
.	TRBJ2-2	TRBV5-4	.	CASSYGPEGGELFF	TGTGCCAGCAGCTACGGACCCGAAGGTGGGGAGCTGTTTTTT
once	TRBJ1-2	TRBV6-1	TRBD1	CASSEGGQGYYGYTF	TGTGCCAGCAGTGAAGGGGGACAGGGATACTATGGCTACACCTTC
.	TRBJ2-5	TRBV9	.	CASSPDRGPLETQYF	TGTGCCAGCAGCCCGGACCGAGGGCCTCTGGAGACCCAGTACTTC
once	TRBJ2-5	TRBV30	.	CAWSARVLVRETQYF	TGTGCCTGGAGTGCCAGGGTACTAGTTAGAGAGACCCAGTACTTC
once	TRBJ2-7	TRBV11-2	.	CASSLGGLTYEQYF	TGTGCCAGCAGCTTAGGGGGACTTACCTACGAGCAGTACTTC
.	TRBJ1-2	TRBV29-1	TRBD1	CSVTGGDYGYTF	TGCAGCGTAACAGGGGGAGATTATGGCTACACCTTC
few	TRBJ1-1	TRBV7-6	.	CASSLRPAINTEAFF	TGTGCCAGCAGCTTAAGGCCAGCTATAAACACTGAAGCTTTCTTT
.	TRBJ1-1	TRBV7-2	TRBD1	CASSLAWGQGAKNTEAFF	TGTGCCAGCAGCTTAGCTTGGGGACAGGGGGCCAAAAACACTGAAGCTTTCTTT
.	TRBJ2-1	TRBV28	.	CASSFPASVNYNEQFF	TGTGCCAGCAGTTTCCCGGCTAGCGTAAACTACAATGAGCAGTTCTTC
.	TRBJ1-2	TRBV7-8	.	CASSLAGYYGYTF	TGTGCCAGCAGCTTAGCCGGCTACTATGGCTACACCTTC
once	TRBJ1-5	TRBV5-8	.	CASSSDSNQPQHF	TGTGCCAGCAGTTCGGACAGCAATCAGCCCCAGCATTTT
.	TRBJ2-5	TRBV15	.	CATRARAGSGIKETQYF	TGTGCCACCAGGGCGCGAGCGGGTAGCGGAATAAAAGAGACCCAGTACTTC
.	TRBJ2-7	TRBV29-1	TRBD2	CSVAGTSGYEQYF	TGCAGCGTAGCCGGGACTAGCGGCTACGAGCAGTACTTC
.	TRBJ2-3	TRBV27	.	CASSLWYTDTQYF	TGTGCCAGCAGTTTATGGTACACAGATACGCAGTATTTT
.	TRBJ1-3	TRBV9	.	CASSVEGGSISGNTIYF	TGTGCCAGCAGCGTAGAAGGAGGGTCGATCTCTGGAAACACCATATATTTT
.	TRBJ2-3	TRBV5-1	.	CASSLDPGLLLTDTQYF	TGCGCCAGCAGCTTGGACCCGGGACTCTTATTAACAGATACGCAGTATTTT
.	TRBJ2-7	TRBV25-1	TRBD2	CASSTRGVTEQYF	TGTGCCAGCAGTACCCGGGGGGTTACCGAGCAGTACTTC
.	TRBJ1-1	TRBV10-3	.	CAISESSSANTEAFF	TGTGCCATCAGTGAGTCGTCCTCGGCAAACACTGAAGCTTTCTTT
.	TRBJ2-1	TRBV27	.	CASSLSIGVDEQFF	TGTGCCAGCAGTTTATCGATAGGGGTTGATGAGCAGTTCTTC
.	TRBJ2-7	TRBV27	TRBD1	CASSSGTGVSYEQYF	TGTGCCAGCAGTTCCGGGACAGGGGTCTCCTACGAGCAGTACTTC
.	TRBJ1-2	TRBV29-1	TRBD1	CSVDPSDRSGYTF	TGCAGCGTTGACCCATCGGACAGGTCCGGCTACACCTTC
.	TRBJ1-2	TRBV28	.	CATHVINYGYTF	TGTGCCACCCACGTAATTAACTATGGCTACACCTTC
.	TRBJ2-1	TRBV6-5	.	CASGGPTYNEQFF	TGTGCCAGCGGGGGACCCACCTACAATGAGCAGTTCTTC
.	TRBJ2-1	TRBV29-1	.	CSVGIYYNEQFF	TGCAGCGTTGGGATCTACTACAATGAGCAGTTCTTC
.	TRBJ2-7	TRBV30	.	CAWSMGDPYEQYF	TGTGCCTGGAGTATGGGGGACCCCTACGAGCAGTACTTC
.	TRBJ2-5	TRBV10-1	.	CASSEDAGTETQYF	TGCGCCAGCAGTGAGGATGCTGGGACCGAGACCCAGTACTTC
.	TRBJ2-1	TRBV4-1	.	CASSQDDRFEQFF	TGCGCCAGCAGCCAAGACGATCGATTTGAGCAGTTCTTC
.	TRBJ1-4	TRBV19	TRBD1	CATKENRGTNEKLFF	TGTGCCACCAAAGAAAACAGGGGGACTAATGAAAAACTGTTTTTT
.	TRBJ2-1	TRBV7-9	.	CASSPTLAVLSYNEQFF	TGTGCCAGCAGCCCGACTCTGGCGGTTCTCTCCTACAATGAGCAGTTCTTC
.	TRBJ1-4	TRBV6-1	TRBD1	CASSEMTGWEKLFF	TGTGCCAGCAGTGAAATGACAGGGTGGGAAAAACTGTTTTTT
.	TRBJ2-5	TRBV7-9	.	CASVGRGETQYF	TGTGCCAGCGTCGGGAGAGGAGAGACCCAGTACTTC
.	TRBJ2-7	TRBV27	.	CASSLMGPGLEQYF	TGTGCCAGCAGTTTAATGGGCCCGGGTTTGGAGCAGTACTTC
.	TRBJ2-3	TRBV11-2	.	CASSLGGGPDTQYF	TGTGCCAGCAGCTTAGGTGGGGGTCCAGATACGCAGTATTTT
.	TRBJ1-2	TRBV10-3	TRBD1	CAISEGQGKDGYTF	TGTGCCATCAGTGAGGGACAGGGGAAGGATGGCTACACCTTC
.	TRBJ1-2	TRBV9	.	CASSVGSPHPADGYTF	TGTGCCAGCAGCGTAGGGTCCCCCCACCCGGCGGATGGCTACACCTTC
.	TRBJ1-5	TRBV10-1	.	CASRQARQTQPQHF	TGCGCCAGCAGACAGGCTAGGCAGACTCAGCCCCAGCATTTT
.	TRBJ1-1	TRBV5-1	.	CASSLAWGNTEAFF	TGCGCCAGCAGCTTGGCCTGGGGAAACACTGAAGCTTTCTTT
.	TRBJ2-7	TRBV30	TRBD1	CAWSVHTGGTYEQYF	TGTGCCTGGAGTGTACACACAGGGGGGACCTACGAGCAGTACTTC
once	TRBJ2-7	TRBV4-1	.	CASSQGQSSYEQYF	TGCGCCAGCAGCCAAGGTCAGTCCTCCTACGAGCAGTACTTC